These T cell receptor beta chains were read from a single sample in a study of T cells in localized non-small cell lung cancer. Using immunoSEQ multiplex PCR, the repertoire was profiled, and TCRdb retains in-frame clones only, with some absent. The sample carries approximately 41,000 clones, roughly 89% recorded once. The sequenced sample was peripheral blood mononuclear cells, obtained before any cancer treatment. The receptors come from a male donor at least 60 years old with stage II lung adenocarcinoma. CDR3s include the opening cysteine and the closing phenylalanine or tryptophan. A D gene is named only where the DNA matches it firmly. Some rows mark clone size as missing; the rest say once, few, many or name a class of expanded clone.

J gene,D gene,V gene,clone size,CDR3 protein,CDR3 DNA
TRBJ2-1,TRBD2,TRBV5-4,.,CASSLGLAASYNEQFF,TGTGCCAGCAGCTTGGGACTAGCGGCCTCCTACAATGAGCAGTTCTTC
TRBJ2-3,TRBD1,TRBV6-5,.,CASSYGPGGAADTQYF,TGTGCCAGCAGTTACGGGCCAGGGGGCGCAGCAGATACGCAGTATTTT
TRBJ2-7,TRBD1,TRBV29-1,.,CSVGGKAGGDEQYF,TGCAGCGTTGGGGGTAAGGCAGGGGGCGACGAGCAGTACTTC
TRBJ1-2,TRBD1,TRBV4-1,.,CASSQPDMTGRGYTF,TGCGCCAGCAGCCAACCGGATATGACAGGGCGTGGCTACACCTTC
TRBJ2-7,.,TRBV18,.,CASSPPGGGYEQYF,TGTGCCAGCTCACCACCGGGCGGCGGGTACGAGCAGTACTTC
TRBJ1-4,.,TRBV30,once,CAWTGRTNEKLFF,TGTGCCTGGACTGGCAGGACGAATGAAAAACTGTTTTTT
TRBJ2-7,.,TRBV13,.,CASSSSRGSPYEQYF,TGTGCCAGCAGCTCGTCACGGGGGTCCCCTTACGAGCAGTACTTC
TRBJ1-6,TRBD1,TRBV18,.,CASSPGGGGNSPLHF,TGTGCCAGCTCACCAGGAGGGGGCGGTAATTCACCCCTCCACTTT
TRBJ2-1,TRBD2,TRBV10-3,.,CAISETSGISEQFF,TGTGCCATCAGTGAGACTAGCGGGATATCGGAGCAGTTCTTC
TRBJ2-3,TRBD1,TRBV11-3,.,CASSATGERTDTQYF,TGTGCCAGCAGCGCAACAGGGGAGCGCACAGATACGCAGTATTTT
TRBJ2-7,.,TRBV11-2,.,CASSLGTEQYF,TGTGCCAGCAGCTTAGGGACCGAGCAGTACTTC
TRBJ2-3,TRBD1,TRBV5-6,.,CASNKDRGSYTDTQYF,TGTGCCAGCAACAAGGACAGGGGTTCGTACACAGATACGCAGTATTTT
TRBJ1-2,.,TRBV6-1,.,CASSSTGYGYTF,TGTGCCAGCAGCTCCACAGGGTACGGCTACACCTTC
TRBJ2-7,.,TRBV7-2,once,CASSNQGRRNEQYF,TGTGCCAGCAGCAACCAGGGTCGAAGGAACGAGCAGTACTTC
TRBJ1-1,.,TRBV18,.,CASSREGGAFF,TGTGCCAGCTCACGGGAAGGGGGAGCTTTCTTT